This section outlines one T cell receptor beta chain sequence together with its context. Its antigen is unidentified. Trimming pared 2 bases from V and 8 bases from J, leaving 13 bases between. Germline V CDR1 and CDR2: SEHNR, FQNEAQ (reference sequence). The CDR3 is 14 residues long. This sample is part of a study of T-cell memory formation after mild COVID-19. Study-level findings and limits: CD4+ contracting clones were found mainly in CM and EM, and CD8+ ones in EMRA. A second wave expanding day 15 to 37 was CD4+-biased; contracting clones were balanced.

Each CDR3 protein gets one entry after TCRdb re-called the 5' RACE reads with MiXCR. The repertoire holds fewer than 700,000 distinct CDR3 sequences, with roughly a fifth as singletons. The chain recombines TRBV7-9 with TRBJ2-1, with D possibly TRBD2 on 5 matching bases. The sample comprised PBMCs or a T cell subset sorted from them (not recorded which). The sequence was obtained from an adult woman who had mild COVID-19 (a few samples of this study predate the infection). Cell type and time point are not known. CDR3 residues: CASSLLGLRDEQFF. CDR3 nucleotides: TGTGCCAGCAGCTTATTGGGGTTGAGGGATGAGCAGTTCTTC.